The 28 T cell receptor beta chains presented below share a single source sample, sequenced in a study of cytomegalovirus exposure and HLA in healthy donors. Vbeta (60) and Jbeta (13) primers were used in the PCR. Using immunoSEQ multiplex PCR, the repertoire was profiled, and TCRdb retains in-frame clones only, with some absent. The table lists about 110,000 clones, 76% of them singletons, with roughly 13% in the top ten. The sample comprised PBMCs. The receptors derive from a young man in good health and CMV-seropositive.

Written as DNA, the CDR3 is TGCGCCAGCAACGAGGGGGGGACTGAAGCTTTCTTT. It translates to CASNEGGTEAFF. J is TRBJ1-1 and V is TRBV10-2; tentatively, D is TRBD1 (6 bases). The V end was cut by 7 bases, the J end by 5 bases, with 11 bases between. The CDR3 covers 12 residues. Germline CDR1 is WSHSY and CDR2 is SAAADI.

Written as DNA, the CDR3 is TGTGCCAGCAGCCTGGGGGGGGGCACCGGGGAGCTGTTTTTT. Translating it yields CASSLGGGTGELFF. The chain links TRBV7-4 to TRBJ2-2; 7 bases match TRBD2. V gave up 5 bases and J gave up 4 bases; unmatched junction bases: 4. CDR3 length equals 14 residues. Germline values: CDR1 SGHVT, CDR2 SQSDAQ.

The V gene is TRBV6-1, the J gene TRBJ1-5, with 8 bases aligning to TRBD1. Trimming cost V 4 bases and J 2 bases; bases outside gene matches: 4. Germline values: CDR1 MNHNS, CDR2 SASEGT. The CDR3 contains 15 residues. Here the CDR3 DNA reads TGTGCCAGCAGTGCCCAGGGGGCTGGCAATCAGCCCCAGCATTTT. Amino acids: CASSAQGAGNQPQHF.

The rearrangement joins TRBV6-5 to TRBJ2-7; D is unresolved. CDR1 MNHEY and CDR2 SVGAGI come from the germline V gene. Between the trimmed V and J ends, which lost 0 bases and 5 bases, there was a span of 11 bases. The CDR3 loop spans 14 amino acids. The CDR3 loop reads CASSYSRRFHEQYF. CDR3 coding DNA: TGTGCCAGCAGTTACTCGCGTCGGTTCCACGAGCAGTACTTC.

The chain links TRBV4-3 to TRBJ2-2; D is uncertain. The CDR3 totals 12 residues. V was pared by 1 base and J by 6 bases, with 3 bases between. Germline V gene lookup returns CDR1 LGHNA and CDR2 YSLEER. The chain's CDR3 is CASSQAAGELFF. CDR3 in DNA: TGCGCCAGCAGCCAAGCGGCCGGGGAGCTGTTTTTT.

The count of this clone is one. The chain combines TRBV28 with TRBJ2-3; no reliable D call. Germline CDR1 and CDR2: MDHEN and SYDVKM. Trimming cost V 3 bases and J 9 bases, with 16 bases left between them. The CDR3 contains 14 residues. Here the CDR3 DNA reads TGTGCCAGCAGTTTGTCGGAGACTGGAGACACGCAGTATTTT. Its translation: CASSLSETGDTQYF.

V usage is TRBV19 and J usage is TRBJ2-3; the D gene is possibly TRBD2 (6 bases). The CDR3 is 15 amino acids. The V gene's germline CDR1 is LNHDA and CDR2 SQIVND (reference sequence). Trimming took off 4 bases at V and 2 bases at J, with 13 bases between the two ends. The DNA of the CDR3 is TGTGCCAGTAGTACTGGGCGGGAAAACACAGATACGCAGTATTTT. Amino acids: CASSTGRENTDTQYF.

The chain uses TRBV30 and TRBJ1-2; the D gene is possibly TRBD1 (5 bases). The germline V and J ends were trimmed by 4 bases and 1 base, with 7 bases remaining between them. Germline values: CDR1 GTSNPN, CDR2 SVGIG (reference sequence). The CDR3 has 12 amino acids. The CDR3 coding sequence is TGTGCCTGGACCAGGGTTAACTATGGCTACACCTTC. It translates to CAWTRVNYGYTF.

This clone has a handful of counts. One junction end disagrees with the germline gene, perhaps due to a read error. The CDR3 region is CASRSGALLPRF. CDR3 bases: TGTGCCAGCAGGTCAGGGGCCCTTCTTCCCCGTTTT. This rearrangement joins TRBV28 to TRBJ1-5; maybe TRBD1 (6 bases). The CDR3 has 12 amino acids. The germline gives CDR1 MDHEN, CDR2 SYDVKM.

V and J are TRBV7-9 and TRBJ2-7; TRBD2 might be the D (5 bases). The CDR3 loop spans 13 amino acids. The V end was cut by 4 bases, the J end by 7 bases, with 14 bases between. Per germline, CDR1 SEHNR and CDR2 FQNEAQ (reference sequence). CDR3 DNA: TGTGCCAGCAGCTCCCCCAAAGAGGGAGAGCAGTACTTC. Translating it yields CASSSPKEGEQYF.

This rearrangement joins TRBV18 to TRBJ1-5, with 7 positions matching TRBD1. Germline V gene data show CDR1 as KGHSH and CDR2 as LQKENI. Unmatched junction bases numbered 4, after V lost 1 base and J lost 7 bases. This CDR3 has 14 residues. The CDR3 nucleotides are TGTGCCAGCTCACCACAGGGGGCAGGGCAGCCCCAGCATTTT. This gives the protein CASSPQGAGQPQHF.

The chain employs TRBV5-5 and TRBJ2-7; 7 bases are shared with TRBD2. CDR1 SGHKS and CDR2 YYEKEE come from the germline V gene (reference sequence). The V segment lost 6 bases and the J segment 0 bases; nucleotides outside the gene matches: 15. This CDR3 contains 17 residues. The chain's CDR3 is CASTPMWGGRLSYEQYF. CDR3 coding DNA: TGTGCCAGCACCCCAATGTGGGGGGGAAGACTCTCCTACGAGCAGTACTTC.

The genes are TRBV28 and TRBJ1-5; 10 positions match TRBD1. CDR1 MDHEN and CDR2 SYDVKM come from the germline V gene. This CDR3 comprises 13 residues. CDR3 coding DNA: TGTGTCGTCGGGACAGGGGGCAATCAGCCCCAGCATTTT. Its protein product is CVVGTGGNQPQHF.

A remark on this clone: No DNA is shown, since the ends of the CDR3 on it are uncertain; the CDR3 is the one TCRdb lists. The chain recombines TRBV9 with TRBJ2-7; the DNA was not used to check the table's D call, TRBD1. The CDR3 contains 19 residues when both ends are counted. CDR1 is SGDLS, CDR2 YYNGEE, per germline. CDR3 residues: CASSAWGTVATSSTSEQYF.

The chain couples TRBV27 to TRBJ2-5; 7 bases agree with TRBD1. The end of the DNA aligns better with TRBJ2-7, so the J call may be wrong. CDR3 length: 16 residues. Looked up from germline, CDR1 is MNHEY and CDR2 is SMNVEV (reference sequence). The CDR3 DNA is TGTGCCAGCAGTTTTTCGGGACAGTTTTCCCGCTACGAGCAGTACTTC. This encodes CASSFSGQFSRYEQYF.

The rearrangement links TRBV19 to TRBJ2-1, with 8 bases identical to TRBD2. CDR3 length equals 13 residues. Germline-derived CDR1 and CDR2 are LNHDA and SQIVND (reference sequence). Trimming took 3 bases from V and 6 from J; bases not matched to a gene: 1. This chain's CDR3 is CASSIRGGNEQFF. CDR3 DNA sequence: TGTGCCAGTAGTATTCGGGGGGGCAATGAGCAGTTCTTC.

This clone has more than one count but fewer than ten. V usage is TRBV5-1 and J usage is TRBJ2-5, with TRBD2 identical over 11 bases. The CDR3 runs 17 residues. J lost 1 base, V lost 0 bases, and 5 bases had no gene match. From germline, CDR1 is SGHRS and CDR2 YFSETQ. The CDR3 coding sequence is TGCGCCAGCAGCTTGGGACCGACTAGCGGGGTCCAAGAGACCCAGTACTTC. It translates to CASSLGPTSGVQETQYF.

DNA of the CDR3: TGTGCCAGCAGCGTAGGGTTGGGACAGGGGTTAAACGAGCAGTACTTC. As protein: CASSVGLGQGLNEQYF. V and J are TRBV9 and TRBJ2-7; 10 nucleotides match TRBD1. Germline assignment: CDR1 SGDLS and CDR2 YYNGEE. The CDR3 consists of 16 residues. The J segment lost 5 bases and the V segment lost 0 bases, leaving 8 bases of the junction unmatched.

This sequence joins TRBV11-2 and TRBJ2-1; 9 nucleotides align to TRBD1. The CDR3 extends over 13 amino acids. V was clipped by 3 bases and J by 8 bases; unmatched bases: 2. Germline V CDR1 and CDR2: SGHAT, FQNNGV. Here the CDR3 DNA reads TGTGCCAGCAGCTTGGGACAGGGAGATGAGCAGTTCTTC. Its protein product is CASSLGQGDEQFF.

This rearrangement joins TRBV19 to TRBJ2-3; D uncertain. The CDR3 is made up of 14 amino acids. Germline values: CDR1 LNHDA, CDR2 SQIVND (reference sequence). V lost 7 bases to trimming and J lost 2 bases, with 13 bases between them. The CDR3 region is CASTLTGATDTQYF. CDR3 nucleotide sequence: TGTGCCAGTACCTTAACCGGAGCCACAGATACGCAGTATTTT. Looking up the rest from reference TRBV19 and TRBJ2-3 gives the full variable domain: DGGITQSPKYLFRKEGQNVTLSCEQNLNHDAMYWYRQDPGQGLRLIYYSQIVNDFQKGDIAEGYSVSREKKESFPLTVTSAQKNPTAFYLCASTLTGATDTQYFGPGTRLTVL.

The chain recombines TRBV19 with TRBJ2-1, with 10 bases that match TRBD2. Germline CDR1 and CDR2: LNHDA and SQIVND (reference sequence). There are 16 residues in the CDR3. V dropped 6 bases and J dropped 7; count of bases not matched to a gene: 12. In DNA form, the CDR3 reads TGTGCCAGTAGGACGAATATAGCGGGGGGTTGGAATGAGCAGTTCTTC. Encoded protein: CASRTNIAGGWNEQFF.

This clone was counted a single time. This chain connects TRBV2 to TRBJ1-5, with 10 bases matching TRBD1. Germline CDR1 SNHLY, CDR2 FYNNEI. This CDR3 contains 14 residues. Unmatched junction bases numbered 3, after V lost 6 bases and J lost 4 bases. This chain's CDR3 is CASRGTGANQPQHF. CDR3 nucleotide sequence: TGTGCCAGCAGGGGGACAGGGGCAAATCAGCCCCAGCATTTT. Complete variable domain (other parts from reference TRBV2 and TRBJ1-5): EPEVTQTPSHQVTQMGQEVILRCVPISNHLYFYWYRQILGQKVEFLVSFYNNEISEKSEIFDDQFSVERPDGSNFTLKIRSTKLEDSAMYFCASRGTGANQPQHFGDGTRLSIL.

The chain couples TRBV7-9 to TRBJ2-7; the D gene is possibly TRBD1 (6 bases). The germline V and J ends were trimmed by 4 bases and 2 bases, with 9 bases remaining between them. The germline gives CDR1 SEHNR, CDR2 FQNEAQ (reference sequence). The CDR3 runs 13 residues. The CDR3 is CASSSGAPYEQYF. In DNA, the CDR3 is TGTGCCAGCAGCTCAGGGGCCCCCTACGAGCAGTACTTC.

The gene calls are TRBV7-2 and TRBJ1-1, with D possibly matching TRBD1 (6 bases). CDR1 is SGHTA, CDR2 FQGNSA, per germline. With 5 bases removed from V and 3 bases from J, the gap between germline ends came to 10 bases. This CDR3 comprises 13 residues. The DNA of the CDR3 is TGTGCCAGCAGCCAACAGGGTGACACTGAAGCTTTCTTT. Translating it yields CASSQQGDTEAFF.

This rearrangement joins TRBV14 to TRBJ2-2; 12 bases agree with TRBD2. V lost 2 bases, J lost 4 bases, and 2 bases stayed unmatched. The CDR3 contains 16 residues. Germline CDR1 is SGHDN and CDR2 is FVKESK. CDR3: CASSQLAGGPTGELFF. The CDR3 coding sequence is TGTGCCAGCAGCCAACTAGCGGGGGGGCCCACCGGGGAGCTGTTTTTT.

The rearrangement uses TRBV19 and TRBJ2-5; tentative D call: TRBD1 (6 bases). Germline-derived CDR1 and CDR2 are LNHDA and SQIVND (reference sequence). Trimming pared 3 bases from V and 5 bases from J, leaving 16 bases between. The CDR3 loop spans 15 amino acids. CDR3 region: CASSIRTGRGETQYF. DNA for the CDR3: TGTGCCAGTAGTATCCGGACGGGAAGGGGGGAGACCCAGTACTTC.

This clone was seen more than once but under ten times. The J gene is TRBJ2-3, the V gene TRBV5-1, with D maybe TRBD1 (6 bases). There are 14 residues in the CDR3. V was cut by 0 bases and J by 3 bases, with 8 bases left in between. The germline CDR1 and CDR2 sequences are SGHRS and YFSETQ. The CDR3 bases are TGCGCCAGCAGCTTGGTTCAGGGGACAGATACGCAGTATTTT. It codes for CASSLVQGTDTQYF.

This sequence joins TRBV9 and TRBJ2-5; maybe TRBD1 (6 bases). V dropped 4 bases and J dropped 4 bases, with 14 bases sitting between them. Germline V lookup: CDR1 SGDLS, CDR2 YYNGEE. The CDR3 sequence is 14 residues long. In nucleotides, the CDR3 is TGTGCCAGCAGCCCCGGGACACCCCTAGAGACCCAGTACTTC. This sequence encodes CASSPGTPLETQYF.